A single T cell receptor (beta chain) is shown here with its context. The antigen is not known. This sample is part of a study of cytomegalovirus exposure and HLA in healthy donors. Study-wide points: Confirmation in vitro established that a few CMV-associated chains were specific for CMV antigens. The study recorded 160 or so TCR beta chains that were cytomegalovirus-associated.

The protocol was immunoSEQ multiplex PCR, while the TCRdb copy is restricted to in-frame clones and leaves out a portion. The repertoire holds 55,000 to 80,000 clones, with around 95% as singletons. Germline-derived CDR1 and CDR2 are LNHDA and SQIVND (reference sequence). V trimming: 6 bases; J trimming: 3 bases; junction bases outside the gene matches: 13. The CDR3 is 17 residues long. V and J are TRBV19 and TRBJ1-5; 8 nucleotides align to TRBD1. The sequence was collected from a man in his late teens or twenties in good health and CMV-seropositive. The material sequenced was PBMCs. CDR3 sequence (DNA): TGTGCCAGTAGCCCTCAGCGGGGACAGGACCTCAATCAGCCCCAGCATTTT. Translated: CASSPQRGQDLNQPQHF.